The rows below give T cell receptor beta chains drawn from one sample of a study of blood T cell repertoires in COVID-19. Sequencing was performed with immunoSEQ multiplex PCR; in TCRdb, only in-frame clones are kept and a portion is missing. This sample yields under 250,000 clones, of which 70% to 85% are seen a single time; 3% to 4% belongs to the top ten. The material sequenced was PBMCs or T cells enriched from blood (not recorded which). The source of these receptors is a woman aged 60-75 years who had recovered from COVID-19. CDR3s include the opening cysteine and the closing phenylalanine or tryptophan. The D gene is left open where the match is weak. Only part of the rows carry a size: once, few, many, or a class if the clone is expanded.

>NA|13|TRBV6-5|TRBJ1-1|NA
CASSYSQALEAFF
TGTGCCAGCAGTTACTCACAGGCCCTAGAAGCTTTCTTT
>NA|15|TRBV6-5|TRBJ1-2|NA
CASSYSRTQNYGYTF
TGTGCCAGCAGTTACTCCCGAACCCAGAACTATGGCTACACCTTC
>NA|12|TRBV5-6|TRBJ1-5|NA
CASSADEEPQHF
TGTGCCAGCAGCGCCGACGAGGAGCCCCAGCATTTT
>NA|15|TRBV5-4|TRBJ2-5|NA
CASSLAGALQETQYF
TGTGCCAGCAGCTTGGCCGGAGCCCTCCAAGAGACCCAGTACTTC
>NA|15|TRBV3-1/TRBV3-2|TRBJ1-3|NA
CASSPGLFSGNTIYF
TGTGCCAGCAGCCCCGGACTCTTCTCTGGAAACACCATATATTTT
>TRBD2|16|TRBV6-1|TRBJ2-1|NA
CASSVLRGLAGGEQFF
TGTGCCAGCAGTGTTTTGCGCGGACTAGCGGGTGGTGAGCAGTTCTTC
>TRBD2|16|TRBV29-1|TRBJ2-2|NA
CSVVPSGLAGTGELFF
TGCAGCGTTGTACCCTCCGGACTAGCTGGGACCGGGGAGCTGTTTTTT
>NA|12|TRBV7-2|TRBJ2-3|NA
CASSFPGTHQYF
TGTGCCAGCAGCTTTCCGGGAACCCATCAGTATTTT
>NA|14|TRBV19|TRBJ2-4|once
CASSYSTGENIQYF
TGTGCCAGTAGCTACTCGACAGGCGAAAACATTCAGTACTTC
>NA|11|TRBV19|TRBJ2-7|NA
CASSTNYEQYF
TGTGCCAGTAGCACAAACTACGAGCAGTACTTC